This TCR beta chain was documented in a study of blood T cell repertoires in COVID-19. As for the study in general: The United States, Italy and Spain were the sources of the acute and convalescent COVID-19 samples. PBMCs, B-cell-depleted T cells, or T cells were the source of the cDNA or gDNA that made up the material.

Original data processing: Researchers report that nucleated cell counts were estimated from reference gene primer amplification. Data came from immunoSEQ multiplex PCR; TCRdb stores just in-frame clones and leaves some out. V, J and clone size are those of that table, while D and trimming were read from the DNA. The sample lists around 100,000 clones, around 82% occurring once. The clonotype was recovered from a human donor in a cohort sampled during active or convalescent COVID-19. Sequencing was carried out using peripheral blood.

The CDR3 reads CASSQDSQGGRGYTF. In DNA, the CDR3 is TGTGCCAGCAGCCAAGACAGTCAGGGAGGACGCGGCTACACCTTC. This sequence joins TRBV3-1 (or the pseudogene TRBV3-2) and TRBJ1-2, with a weak D call TRBD1 (5 bases). Looked up from germline, CDR1 is LGHDT and CDR2 is YNNKEL (reference sequence). This CDR3 has 15 amino acids. V lost 0 bases and J 8 bases, leaving 16 bases between the germline ends.